This is a list of T cell receptor beta chains from one sample in a study of OX40 agonist ivuxolimab in advanced cancers. Sequenced by immunoSEQ multiplex PCR; TCRdb stores in-frame clones only, minus some. The sample shows roughly 26,000 clones, approximately 90% of them seen only once. Sequencing was performed on CD4+ or CD8+ T cells sorted from blood, taken in a trial of the OX40 agonist ivuxolimab. The receptors were gathered from an adult with an advanced solid tumor such as melanoma, head and neck, liver or kidney cancer. Both conserved end residues are part of each CDR3. A D gene is named only where the DNA matches it firmly. Part of the rows lack a size; the others show once, few, many or a class for expanded clones.

clone_size | j_call | d_call | v_call | cdr3_aa | cdr3_nt
. | TRBJ2-1 | TRBD1 | TRBV6-5 | CASSYSTGDEQFF | TGTGCCAGCAGTTACTCGACAGGGGATGAGCAGTTCTTC
. | TRBJ2-7 | . | TRBV4-2 | CASSQDSGRSSHEQYF | TGTGCCAGCAGCCAAGATTCCGGCAGGAGTTCCCACGAGCAGTACTTC
. | TRBJ2-3 | . | TRBV9 | CASSLTDISSTDTQYF | TGTGCCAGCAGCTTAACAGACATTTCTAGCACAGATACGCAGTATTTT
. | TRBJ2-2 | . | TRBV6-5 | CASSYGDNTGELFF | TGTGCCAGCAGTTACGGGGACAACACCGGGGAGCTGTTTTTT
. | TRBJ2-7 | . | TRBV27 | CATQGVGEKEYF | TGTGCCACCCAGGGTGTAGGGGAGAAGGAGTACTTC
. | TRBJ1-1 | TRBD1 | TRBV13 | CASSGRTGAEAFF | TGTGCCAGCAGCGGGCGGACAGGGGCTGAAGCTTTCTTT
once | TRBJ2-7 | TRBD1 | TRBV7-8 | CASSATGTVYEQYF | TGTGCCAGCAGCGCTACCGGGACAGTTTACGAGCAGTACTTC
. | TRBJ1-6 | . | TRBV25-1 | CASSETGGNSPLHF | TGTGCCAGCAGTGAAACCGGGGGGAATTCACCCCTCCACTTT
. | TRBJ2-1 | . | TRBV11-2 | CASSSNFHEQFF | TGTGCCAGCAGCTCTAATTTCCATGAGCAGTTCTTC
. | TRBJ2-1 | TRBD1 | TRBV7-7 | CASSPGTGAGNEQFF | TGTGCTAGCAGTCCCGGGACAGGGGCTGGAAATGAGCAGTTCTTC
. | TRBJ2-3 | . | TRBV5-4 | CASSLGTVIYTDTQYF | TGTGCCAGCAGCCTAGGGACGGTTATTTACACAGATACGCAGTATTTT
. | TRBJ2-1 | TRBD2 | TRBV4-1 | CASSPRTSGEGNEQFF | TGCGCCAGCAGCCCCCGGACTAGCGGAGAAGGGAATGAGCAGTTCTTC